Each of the 30 T cell receptor beta chains below was sequenced from the same sample in a study of identical twins. A single record per CDR3 protein comes from TCRdb applying MiXCR to the 5' RACE reads. The data contain 1.5 million or so distinct CDR3 sequences, about 30% of them singletons. The sequenced material came from cord blood. The source of these receptors is a newborn girl in good health.

This clonotype was counted between two and nine times. This rearrangement joins TRBV30 to TRBJ2-3, with a tentative D call TRBD2 (6 bases). Trimming took 2 bases from V and 0 from J, leaving 15 bases between them. Germline-derived CDR1 and CDR2 are GTSNPN and SVGIG (reference sequence). The CDR3 is 16 residues long. This CDR3 reads CAWSQKTSRSTDTQYF. In DNA, the CDR3 is TGTGCCTGGAGTCAGAAGACTAGTAGAAGCACAGATACGCAGTATTTT.

This clonotype has more than one count but fewer than ten. The chain joins TRBV29-1 to TRBJ2-7; 9 bases align to TRBD2. Unmatched junction bases numbered 5, after V lost 5 bases and J lost 0 bases. The CDR3 consists of 14 residues. CDR1 is SQVTM and CDR2 is ANQGSEA in the germline V gene. CDR3 nucleotides: TGCAGCGTTTCGACTAGCGGCCCCTCCTACGAGCAGTACTTC. It codes for CSVSTSGPSYEQYF.

The rearrangement uses TRBV20-1 and TRBJ2-5; possibly TRBD1 for D (6 bases). Germline V gives CDR1 DFQATT, CDR2 SNEGSKA (reference sequence). CDR3 length equals 14 residues. V shed 8 bases and J shed 5 bases, with 21 bases lying between them. CDR3 nucleotides: TGCAGTACCACCCTAGGGGGACCGGGGGAGACCCAGTACTTC. It encodes CSTTLGGPGETQYF.

This chain connects TRBV27 to TRBJ2-7; D call uncertain. V was trimmed by 4 bases and J by 2 bases, leaving 15 bases between them. The length of the CDR3 is 15 residues. In germline, CDR1 is MNHEY, CDR2 SMNVEV (reference sequence). CDR3 region: CASSSLGYGTYEQYF. The CDR3 bases are TGTGCCAGCAGTTCCCTAGGGTATGGTACCTACGAGCAGTACTTC.

This clonotype was counted ten times or more. The chain joins TRBV12-3 or TRBV12-4 to TRBJ2-5, with D tentatively TRBD1 (6 bases). Trimming stripped 4 bases from V and 4 bases from J, with 10 bases between. CDR3 length equals 13 residues. The CDR3 sequence: CASSSTGLETQYF. Here the CDR3 DNA reads TGTGCCAGCAGTTCAACAGGGCTAGAGACCCAGTACTTC.

This clonotype was observed many times. The V gene is TRBV24-1, the J gene TRBJ2-1; D is perhaps TRBD1 (6 bases). Germline V gene lookup returns CDR1 KGHDR and CDR2 SFDVKD. The CDR3 has 15 residues. V lost 3 bases, J lost 2 bases, and 10 bases lay in between. The CDR3 sequence: CATSDTGTTYNEQFF. The CDR3 DNA reads as TGTGCCACCAGTGATACCGGGACAACCTACAATGAGCAGTTCTTC.

This clonotype was seen a handful of times. V gene TRBV25-1 combines with J gene TRBJ2-7; 7 bases line up with TRBD1. J lost 2 bases, V lost 4 bases, and 5 bases had no gene match. The CDR3 sequence is 14 residues long. Looked up from germline, CDR1 is MGHDK and CDR2 is SYGVNS. CDR3 sequence (DNA): TGTGCCAGCAGTGGGAGACAGGGACCCTACGAGCAGTACTTC. This encodes CASSGRQGPYEQYF.

There are a few counts of this clonotype. The DNA of the CDR3 is TGTGCCAGCAGCGAGCAGGGAAATGAAGAGACCCAGTACTTC. Amino acid sequence: CASSEQGNEETQYF. The chain joins TRBV12-3 or TRBV12-4 to TRBJ2-4, with D perhaps TRBD1 (5 bases). TRBJ2-5 explains the end of the DNA better; the J call may be wrong. The CDR3 covers 14 residues.

This clonotype was counted only a few times. The chain couples TRBV5-8 to TRBJ1-2; D may be TRBD1 (5 bases). Germline V gene lookup returns CDR1 SGHTS and CDR2 YDEGEE. V lost 0 bases and J lost 3, with 9 bases in between. The CDR3 runs to 14 residues. The CDR3 sequence: CASSLVVGDYGYTF. CDR3 DNA sequence: TGTGCCAGCAGCTTGGTGGTGGGGGACTATGGCTACACCTTC.

This clonotype was counted only a few times. V and J are TRBV24-1 and TRBJ2-1; D might be TRBD1 or TRBD2, each matching 5 bases. V dropped 2 bases and J dropped 8 bases, with 12 bases sitting between them. CDR3 length equals 14 residues. The germline V gene has CDR1 KGHDR and CDR2 SFDVKD. CDR3 sequence: CATSDSSWDDEQFF. CDR3 bases: TGTGCCACCAGTGATTCTAGCTGGGACGATGAGCAGTTCTTC.

This clonotype was observed many times. The rearrangement joins TRBV10-3 to TRBJ2-3; 7 bases align to TRBD2. From germline, CDR1 is ENHRY and CDR2 SYGVKD. There are 15 residues in the CDR3. After removal of 4 bases from V and 0 bases from J, the junction contained 4 bases not matched to a gene. The CDR3 DNA sequence: TGTGCCATCAGTGCTTCGCGGGGGAGCACAGATACGCAGTATTTT. Protein product: CAISASRGSTDTQYF.

This clonotype came up a few times. This chain uses TRBV10-3 with TRBJ2-1; TRBD2 agrees at 12 bases. The CDR3 has 17 residues. Looked up from germline, CDR1 is ENHRY and CDR2 is SYGVKD. Trimming at V came to 5 bases and at J to 9 bases, leaving 14 bases not matched to a gene. CDR3 coding DNA: TGTGCCATCAGTCGTTATGCTTCGACTAGCGGGAGAATTGAGCAGTTCTTC. Translated: CAISRYASTSGRIEQFF.

V usage is TRBV10-3 and J usage is TRBJ2-3, with no clear D. The V end lost 10 bases, the J end lost 2 bases, and 25 bases lay between the germline ends. The CDR3 is made up of 17 amino acids. Germline CDR1 and CDR2: ENHRY and SYGVKD. CDR3 in amino acids: CATTGELKSQDTDTQYF. The CDR3 coding sequence is TGTGCCACCACGGGCGAGCTTAAGTCCCAAGACACAGATACGCAGTATTTT.

This clonotype has only a few counts. The chain links TRBV10-2 to TRBJ2-3; 12 nucleotides match TRBD2. The length of the CDR3 is 16 residues. V lost 4 bases and J lost 4; bases outside the gene matches: 6. Germline CDR1 reads WSHSY; CDR2 reads SAAADI. The CDR3 spells CASSGLAGGPADTQYF. As DNA, the CDR3 is TGCGCCAGCAGTGGGCTAGCGGGGGGGCCCGCAGATACGCAGTATTTT.

Concerning this clonotype: Being one base from a much bigger clone, this may be a read error. The CDR3 sequence is CSVGGDRVNEQYF. The CDR3 DNA is TGCAGCGTTGGGGGGGACAGGGTGAATGAGCAGTACTTC. The chain carries TRBV29-1 and TRBJ2-7; 9 bases agree with TRBD1. V lost 4 bases, J lost 7 bases, and 8 bases stayed unmatched. The CDR3 extends over 13 amino acids. The germline CDR1 and CDR2 sequences are SQVTM and ANQGSEA.

This clonotype was recorded a few times. The rearrangement links TRBV20-1 to TRBJ2-4, with TRBD2 matching 9 bases. CDR1 is DFQATT, CDR2 SNEGSKA, per germline (reference sequence). The trim removed 6 bases at V and 3 bases at J, leaving 6 bases unmatched. CDR3 length: 14 amino acids. CDR3 protein: CSAATTSGKNIQYF. In DNA form, the CDR3 reads TGCAGTGCCGCCACGACTAGCGGCAAAAACATTCAGTACTTC.

Details on this clonotype: A much more abundant neighbour one base away suggests this may be a read error. V and J are TRBV6-5 and TRBJ2-7; D gene uncertain. The V end lost 6 bases, the J end lost 0 bases, and 6 bases lay between the germline ends. Germline V CDR1 and CDR2: MNHEY, SVGAGI. The CDR3 consists of 12 residues. The CDR3 sequence: CASRRHSYEQYF. In nucleotides, the CDR3 is TGTGCCAGCAGGCGACACTCCTACGAGCAGTACTTC.

This clonotype was seen a handful of times. This rearrangement joins TRBV6-6 to TRBJ1-1; 7 bases are a match to TRBD1. CDR3 size: 16 residues. With 8 bases clipped from V and 0 bases from J, the junction kept 12 bases outside the gene matches. Per the germline V gene, CDR1 is MNHNY and CDR2 is SVGAGI (reference sequence). This CDR3 reads CASRDTGVGLNTEAFF. In DNA, the CDR3 is TGTGCCAGCCGTGATACAGGGGTTGGATTGAACACTGAAGCTTTCTTT.

This clonotype was recorded at least ten times. V usage is TRBV10-3 and J usage is TRBJ1-2, with a tentative D call TRBD1 (5 bases). This CDR3 is 14 amino acids long. Trimming pared 3 bases from V and 4 bases from J, leaving 12 bases between. Germline V gives CDR1 ENHRY, CDR2 SYGVKD. The CDR3 region is CAISDGTSGYGYTF. DNA of the CDR3: TGTGCCATCAGTGACGGGACCTCGGGCTATGGCTACACCTTC.

This clonotype has a handful of counts. This chain links TRBV5-1 with TRBJ1-2; 7 nucleotides agree with TRBD1. The germline gives CDR1 SGHRS, CDR2 YFSETQ. The V and J ends lost 2 bases and 0 bases, in that order; junction bases with no gene match: 10. This CDR3 comprises 17 residues. CDR3 in DNA: TGCGCCAGCAGCTTCGGGGGGACAGCAGGGTCTAACTATGGCTACACCTTC. Amino acids: CASSFGGTAGSNYGYTF.

The V call is TRBV20-1, the J call TRBJ1-2; 10 bases are a match to TRBD1. Germline V CDR1 and CDR2: DFQATT, SNEGSKA (reference sequence). Trimming cost V 6 bases and J 4 bases; bases outside gene matches: 8. CDR3 length equals 14 residues. The CDR3 coding sequence is TGCAGTGCGGAAGACAGGGGGCGGGGCTATGGCTACACCTTC. It translates to CSAEDRGRGYGYTF.

V usage is TRBV29-1 and J usage is TRBJ2-7; TRBD2 matches 7 bases. This CDR3 is built from 13 residues. Per germline, CDR1 SQVTM and CDR2 ANQGSEA. Germline trimming cut 1 base from V and 3 bases from J; bases unmatched to any gene: 3. CDR3 in amino acids: CSVEGGSHYEQYF. The DNA for the CDR3 is TGCAGCGTTGAAGGCGGGAGTCACTACGAGCAGTACTTC.

The chain has TRBV28 and TRBJ2-1, with 12 bases identical to TRBD2. Germline loops: CDR1 MDHEN, CDR2 SYDVKM. The V segment lost 8 bases and the J segment 13 bases; nucleotides outside the gene matches: 15. CDR3 size: 15 residues. CDR3 in DNA: TGTGCCAGCGGACTCACGACTAGCGGGAGAGAGACCCAGTTCTTC. Protein sequence: CASGLTTSGRETQFF.

This clonotype came up a few times. The chain has TRBV6-2 or TRBV6-3 and TRBJ1-2; 8 bases line up with TRBD1. The CDR3 extends over 15 amino acids. The V and J ends lost 2 bases and 12 bases, in that order; junction bases with no gene match: 14. The germline gives CDR1 MNHEY, CDR2 SVGEGT. Here the CDR3 reads CASSYGDRSAAADTF. As DNA, the CDR3 is TGTGCCAGCAGTTACGGGGACAGGAGTGCGGCGGCGGACACCTTC.

Here the CDR3 reads CASSQDLASGAEAFF. The CDR3 DNA reads as TGTGCCAGCAGCCAAGATCTGGCGTCTGGGGCTGAAGCTTTCTTT. The chain carries TRBV3-1 and TRBJ1-1; unclear D gene. Germline loops: CDR1 LGHDT, CDR2 YNNKEL (reference sequence). This CDR3 has 15 amino acids. The V end lost 0 bases, the J end lost 6 bases, and 14 bases lay between the germline ends.

This clonotype was seen only once. The V call is TRBV9, the J call TRBJ1-1; possible D gene TRBD1, 6 bases. The ends were cut back, 0 bases at V and 4 bases at J, with 10 bases in the middle. CDR3 length: 14 amino acids. Germline lookup yields CDR1 SGDLS and CDR2 YYNGEE. The CDR3 DNA is TGTGCCAGCAGCGTAGAGGGAGGGGGCACTGAAGCTTTCTTT. It translates to CASSVEGGGTEAFF. The full variable domain, rest sourced from reference TRBV9 and TRBJ1-1, is DSGVTQTPKHLITATGQRVTLRCSPRSGDLSVYWYQQSLDQGLQFLIQYYNGEERAKGNILERFSAQQFPDLHSELNLSSLELGDSALYFCASSVEGGGTEAFFGQGTRLTVV.

The gene calls are TRBV20-1 and TRBJ2-1, with D possibly being TRBD2 (5 bases). There are 12 residues in the CDR3. Germline CDR1 DFQATT, CDR2 SNEGSKA (reference sequence). V was clipped by 2 bases and J by 8 bases, with 10 bases between them. The CDR3 nucleotides are TGCAGTGCTAGAACCAGACTACATGAGCAGTTCTTC. Translated, it gives CSARTRLHEQFF.

The sample holds many counts of this clonotype. The V call is TRBV4-2, the J call TRBJ2-3; D is possibly TRBD1 (6 bases). The CDR3 extends over 14 amino acids. The germline V gene has CDR1 LGHNA and CDR2 YNFKEQ. V was pared by 1 base and J by 4 bases, with 9 bases between. The CDR3 region has the DNA TGTGCCAGCAGCCAAGCCGGGACACCAGATACGCAGTATTTT. Protein sequence: CASSQAGTPDTQYF.

This chain joins TRBV6-6 and TRBJ1-6; the D is unclear. Between the trimmed V and J ends, which lost 0 bases and 10 bases, there was a span of 4 bases. Germline-derived CDR1 and CDR2 are MNHNY and SVGAGI (reference sequence). This CDR3 spans 12 amino acids. The CDR3, as DNA: TGTGCCAGCAGTTACTCGGAATCACCCCTCCACTTT. Translating gives CASSYSESPLHF.

This clonotype was found a few times. The chain carries TRBV3-1 and TRBJ2-1, with 8 bases aligning to TRBD1. Germline loops: CDR1 LGHDT, CDR2 YNNKEL (reference sequence). This CDR3 comprises 17 residues. V lost 0 bases to trimming and J lost 7 bases; unmatched junction nucleotides: 11. Here the CDR3 reads CASSQDLLRTGRNEQFF. The DNA for the CDR3 is TGTGCCAGCAGCCAAGATCTCTTAAGGACAGGGCGGAATGAGCAGTTCTTC.